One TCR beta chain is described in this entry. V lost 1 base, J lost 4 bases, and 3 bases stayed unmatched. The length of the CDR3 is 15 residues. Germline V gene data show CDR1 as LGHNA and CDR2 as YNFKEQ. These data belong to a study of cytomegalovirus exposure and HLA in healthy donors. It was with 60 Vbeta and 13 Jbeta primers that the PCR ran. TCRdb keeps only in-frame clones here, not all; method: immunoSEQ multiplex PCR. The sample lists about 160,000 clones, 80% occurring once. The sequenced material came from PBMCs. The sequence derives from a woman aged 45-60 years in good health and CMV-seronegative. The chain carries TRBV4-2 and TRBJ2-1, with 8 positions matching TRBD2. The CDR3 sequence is CASSQGLAKYNEQFF. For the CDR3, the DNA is TGTGCCAGCAGCCAAGGACTAGCGAAGTACAATGAGCAGTTCTTC.